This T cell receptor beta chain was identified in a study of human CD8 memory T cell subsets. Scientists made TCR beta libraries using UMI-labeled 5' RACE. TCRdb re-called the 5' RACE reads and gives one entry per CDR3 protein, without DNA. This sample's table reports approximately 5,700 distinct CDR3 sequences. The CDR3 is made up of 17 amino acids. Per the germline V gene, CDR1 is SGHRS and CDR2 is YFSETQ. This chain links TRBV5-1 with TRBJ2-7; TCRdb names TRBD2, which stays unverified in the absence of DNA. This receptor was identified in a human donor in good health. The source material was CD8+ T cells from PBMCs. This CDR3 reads CASSSGTSGTVTYEQYF.